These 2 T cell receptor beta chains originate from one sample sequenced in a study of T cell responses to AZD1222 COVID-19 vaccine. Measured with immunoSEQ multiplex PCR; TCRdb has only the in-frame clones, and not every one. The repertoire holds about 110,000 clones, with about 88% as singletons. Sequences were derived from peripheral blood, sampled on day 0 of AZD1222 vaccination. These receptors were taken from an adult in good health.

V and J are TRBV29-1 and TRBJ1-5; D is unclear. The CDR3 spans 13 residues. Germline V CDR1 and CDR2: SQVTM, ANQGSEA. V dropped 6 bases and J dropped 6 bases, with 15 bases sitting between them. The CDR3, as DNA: TGCAGCGTCGCTTACACCGCCGGTCAGCCCCAGCATTTT. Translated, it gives CSVAYTAGQPQHF.

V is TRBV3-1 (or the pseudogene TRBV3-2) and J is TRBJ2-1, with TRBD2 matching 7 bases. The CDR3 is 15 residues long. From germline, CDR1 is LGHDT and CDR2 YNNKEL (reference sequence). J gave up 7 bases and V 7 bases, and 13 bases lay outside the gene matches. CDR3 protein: CASTSDPSGFNEQFF. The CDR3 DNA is TGTGCCAGCACCTCCGACCCTAGCGGCTTTAATGAGCAGTTCTTC.